This T cell receptor beta chain was observed in a study of T cell repertoires in cytomegalovirus infection. Study information: Based on public TCR beta signatures, there were indications of CMV infection and of a matching HLA type. Study outcomes and limitations: CMV carriers with the relevant HLA were identified by cumulative public TCR beta family frequency. Dominating the ex vivo response were TCR beta clonotypes that were CMV-specific and HLA-C-restricted.

As to this clonotype: Its antigen is not identified.

Germline CDR1 is SGHVS and CDR2 is FNYEAQ. CDR3 length: 19 amino acids. Trimming took 5 bases from V and 1 from J; bases not matched to a gene: 9. TCRdb passed the reads through MiXCR, listing each CDR3 protein once. The sample includes fewer than 400,000 distinct CDR3 sequences, 15% to 20% seen only once; the top ten take about 10%. The sequence derives from a human donor in good health (CMV status not recorded). Some clones in this sample may be carry-over from other donors' samples. The V and J genes are TRBV7-6 and TRBJ2-3; 16 bases are shared with TRBD2. The sequenced material came from PBMCs. The DNA of the CDR3 is TGTGCCAGCAGCCCCCCTTGGGGGACTAGCGGGGGGGGCACAGATACGCAGTATTTT. Its protein is CASSPPWGTSGGGTDTQYF. Based on the CDR3 plus reference TRBV7-6 and TRBJ2-3, the full variable domain is GAGVSQSPRYKVTKRGQDVALRCDPISGHVSLYWYRQALGQGPEFLTYFNYEAQQDKSGLPNDRFSAERPEGSISTLTIQRTEQRDSAMYRCASSPPWGTSGGGTDTQYFGPGTRLTVL.